The 16 T cell receptor beta chains below were found in one sample sequenced in a study of T cell repertoires in cytomegalovirus infection. TCRdb called the reads again in MiXCR, with one record for every CDR3 protein. Of 200,000 or so distinct CDR3 sequences detected, about 38% appear once; the ten largest clones hold about 60%. Their specific antigens are unknown. The material was CD8+ T cells from cultured PBMCs, obtained from culture after CMV antigen stimulation. Source of these receptors: a human donor in good health (CMV status not recorded). Some clones in this sample may be carry-over from other donors' samples.

This clonotype was counted between two and nine times. CDR3 coding DNA: TGTGCCAGCAGTCCAACCTCGGGACTAGCGGGAGGGCTGTACACCGGGGAGCTGTTTTTT. Protein product: CASSPTSGLAGGLYTGELFF. V usage is TRBV28 and J usage is TRBJ2-2; the match to TRBD2 covers 16 bases. This CDR3 region has 20 residues. V lost 5 bases and J lost 3; bases outside the gene matches: 12. The germline V gene encodes CDR1 MDHEN and CDR2 SYDVKM.

The sample holds many counts of this clonotype. V and J are TRBV27 and TRBJ1-5; 7 bases align to TRBD1. Losses at the gene ends were 5 bases for V and 1 base for J; bases not matched to a gene: 2. Germline V gene data show CDR1 as MNHEY and CDR2 as SMNVEV (reference sequence). CDR3 length: 14 amino acids. The CDR3 here is CASSHRGSNQPQHF. CDR3 nucleotides: TGTGCCAGCAGTCACAGGGGAAGCAATCAGCCCCAGCATTTT.

CDR3 in DNA: TGTGCCAGCAGCCAAGATCAGCGCAGGTTAGCGAACACCGGGGAGCTGTTTTTT. It yields the protein CASSQDQRRLANTGELFF. The genes are TRBV14 and TRBJ2-2, with D unclear. Per germline, CDR1 SGHDN and CDR2 FVKESK. The V end was cut by 0 bases, the J end by 0 bases, with 14 bases between. CDR3 length: 18 amino acids.

The rearrangement uses TRBV7-6 and TRBJ2-7; a possible D gene is TRBD1 (6 bases). Trimming left V 4 bases short and J 7 bases short, with 20 bases between. There are 15 residues in the CDR3. The germline CDR1 and CDR2 sequences are SGHVS and FNYEAQ. In DNA form, the CDR3 reads TGTGCCAGCAGCTCTGGGATCGTGGGGGCTCAAGAGCAGTACTTC. Protein sequence: CASSSGIVGAQEQYF.

V is TRBV2 and J is TRBJ2-7; TRBD2 might be the D (5 bases). The germline V gene encodes CDR1 SNHLY and CDR2 FYNNEI. CDR3 length equals 11 residues. The germline V and J ends were trimmed by 7 bases and 10 bases, with 14 bases remaining between them. CDR3 sequence: CASKPPLGQYF. The DNA for the CDR3 is TGTGCCAGCAAGCCCCCACTAGGACAGTACTTC.

The rearrangement joins TRBV28 to TRBJ2-3; D remains ambiguous. V lost 7 bases to trimming and J lost 4 bases, with 21 bases between them. The CDR3 loop spans 16 amino acids. From germline, CDR1 is MDHEN and CDR2 SYDVKM. The CDR3 bases are TGTGCCAGCACCCCTTATTCAGGCGGTCTTGCAGATACGCAGTATTTT. Amino acids: CASTPYSGGLADTQYF.

The genes are TRBV7-8 and TRBJ2-1; 7 bases agree with TRBD2. The V segment lost 3 bases and the J segment 5 bases; nucleotides outside the gene matches: 7. This CDR3 spans 15 amino acids. Germline V gives CDR1 SGHVS, CDR2 FQNEAQ. The CDR3 DNA reads as TGTGCCAGCAGCTTTATAGCGGGTAACAACAATGAGCAGTTCTTC. It encodes CASSFIAGNNNEQFF.

The chain recombines TRBV7-6 with TRBJ2-5, with 7 bases that match TRBD1. The trim removed 4 bases at V and 5 bases at J, leaving 13 bases unmatched. Germline values: CDR1 SGHVS, CDR2 FNYEAQ. The CDR3 is made up of 16 amino acids. DNA of the CDR3: TGTGCCAGCAGCTATACCGGCAGGGGGTTGGAGGAGACCCAGTACTTC. This translates into CASSYTGRGLEETQYF.

The chain recombines TRBV6-4 with TRBJ1-5, with 8 bases aligning to TRBD1. The CDR3 contains 15 residues. Germline V gives CDR1 MRHNA, CDR2 SNTAGT. V trimming: 5 bases; J trimming: 7 bases; junction bases outside the gene matches: 10. The CDR3 here is CASSPSRDRIQPQHF. CDR3 coding DNA: TGTGCCAGCAGTCCGAGCCGGGACAGGATCCAGCCCCAGCATTTT.

In this sample, this clonotype turned up a few times. The chain has TRBV4-2 and TRBJ2-1; D may be TRBD2 (7 bases). V gave up 1 base and J gave up 0 bases, with 19 bases separating them. The CDR3 loop spans 19 amino acids. Germline CDR1 reads LGHNA; CDR2 reads YNFKEQ. The CDR3 DNA reads as TGTGCCAGCAGCCAAGGCCCGATGGGAGGGGGGCTCTCCTACAATGAGCAGTTCTTC. Translated: CASSQGPMGGGLSYNEQFF.

This clonotype was seen many times. The chain links TRBV12-3 or TRBV12-4 to TRBJ2-1, with TRBD1 identical over 7 bases. With 8 bases clipped from V and 7 bases from J, the junction kept 11 bases outside the gene matches. This CDR3 contains 14 residues. The CDR3 loop reads CASSLFDRENEQFF. CDR3 nucleotides: TGTGCCAGCTCCCTCTTTGACAGGGAGAATGAGCAGTTCTTC.

V usage is TRBV27 and J usage is TRBJ1-2, with 7 bases lining up with TRBD1. The CDR3 is 16 residues long. V lost 2 bases and J lost 2; bases outside the gene matches: 8. Germline V gene lookup returns CDR1 MNHEY and CDR2 SMNVEV (reference sequence). For the CDR3, the DNA is TGTGCCAGCAGTTTAAGCGGACAGGACACGAACTATGGCTACACCTTC. The encoded protein is CASSLSGQDTNYGYTF.

The V and J genes are TRBV6-1 and TRBJ2-1; 10 bases map to TRBD1. The length of the CDR3 is 13 residues. J lost 8 bases, V lost 8 bases, and 6 bases had no gene match. Germline CDR1 reads MNHNS; CDR2 reads SASEGT. The CDR3 here is CASSGQGFHEQFF. The CDR3 DNA follows: TGTGCCAGCTCGGGACAGGGGTTTCATGAGCAGTTCTTC.

The chain employs TRBV27 and TRBJ1-1; no clear D gene. V gave up 5 bases and J gave up 0 bases, with 10 bases separating them. This CDR3 contains 14 residues. The V gene's germline CDR1 is MNHEY and CDR2 SMNVEV (reference sequence). The CDR3 bases are TGTGCCAGCAGTCCGGTTCTTATGAACACTGAAGCTTTCTTT. Amino acid sequence: CASSPVLMNTEAFF.

Only a few counts were recorded for this clonotype. The J gene is TRBJ2-2, the V gene TRBV19; TRBD2 aligns across 8 bases. Looked up from germline, CDR1 is LNHDA and CDR2 is SQIVND (reference sequence). Trimming cost V 3 bases and J 1 base; bases outside gene matches: 4. This CDR3 comprises 16 residues. CDR3 sequence (DNA): TGTGCCAGTAGTATTCGACTAGCGCTGAACACCGGGGAGCTGTTTTTT. It yields the protein CASSIRLALNTGELFF. The whole variable domain, remainder taken from reference TRBV19 and TRBJ2-2, is DGGITQSPKYLFRKEGQNVTLSCEQNLNHDAMYWYRQDPGQGLRLIYYSQIVNDFQKGDIAEGYSVSREKKESFPLTVTSAQKNPTAFYLCASSIRLALNTGELFFGEGSRLTVL.

The chain uses TRBV7-3 and TRBJ2-5; tentatively, D is TRBD1 or TRBD2 (7 bases each). The germline CDR1 and CDR2 sequences are SGHTA and FQGTGA. The ends were cut back, 5 bases at V and 4 bases at J, with 20 bases in the middle. There are 16 residues in the CDR3. The chain's CDR3 is CASSPVGGGGSETQYF. The CDR3 DNA reads as TGTGCCAGCAGCCCCGTCGGGGGAGGGGGCTCAGAGACCCAGTACTTC.